This TCR beta chain was profiled in a study of T cells expressing NK-cell markers. The wider study: The authors derived TCR beta repertoires from sorted CD3+CD56+NKG2C+, CD3+CD56+NKG2C- and CD3+CD56-NKG2C+ T cells. Of eight sequenced donors, seven were HCMV-seropositive and one HCMV-seronegative.

To note about this clonotype: Its antigen is as yet unknown.

Study outcomes and limitations: Where four donors were concerned, these clonotypes also led the CD3+CD56-NKG2C+ fraction.

Making the TCR beta cDNA relied on 5'RACE template switching with UMIs. TCRdb re-called the 5' RACE reads; every CDR3 protein appears as one record, without DNA. This sample's clone table lists hundreds of thousands of distinct CDR3 sequences. Germline V lookup: CDR1 SGHRS, CDR2 YFSETQ. This CDR3 comprises 12 residues. This receptor was taken from a man aged 18 to 70 in good health. The chain carries TRBV5-1 and TRBJ1-1; without DNA, the TCRdb call of TRBD1 cannot be checked. Sample: blood T cells: a sorted CD56 or NKG2C T cell subset, CD4+ or CD8+ T cells, or bulk PBMC T cells (not recorded which). The CDR3 sequence: CASGGGTAEAFF.